The source of this TCR beta chain is a study of control samples from healthy donors and cancer patients. V was trimmed by 0 bases and J by 3 bases, leaving 11 bases between them. The CDR3 is made up of 15 amino acids. Per germline, CDR1 SGHRS and CDR2 YFSETQ. Profiled with immunoSEQ multiplex PCR; TCRdb holds only in-frame clones, not every one. The sample contains under 150,000 clones, less than 95% of which appear only once. Sequencing input: blood. The sequence derives from a young man in good health. J is TRBJ2-3 and V is TRBV5-1, with D possibly TRBD2 on 7 matching bases. CDR3 region: CASSLEGGSTDTQYF. CDR3 in DNA: TGCGCCAGCAGCTTGGAGGGGGGGTCGACAGATACGCAGTATTTT.